This TCR beta chain was identified during a study of T cells of healthy individuals. The V gene lost 0 bases and the J gene lost 1 base, with 9 bases spanning the gap. The CDR3 loop spans 15 amino acids. Germline assignment: CDR1 LGHDT and CDR2 YNNKEL (reference sequence). TCRdb fed the 5' RACE reads into MiXCR, producing one record per CDR3 protein. The sample has fewer than 75,000 distinct CDR3 sequences; around 15% are singletons. The TCR comes from a human donor in good health. J is TRBJ2-5 and V is TRBV3-1; D unresolved. The CDR3 reads CASSQDPAGQETQYF. Written as DNA, the CDR3 is TGTGCCAGCAGCCAAGATCCGGCAGGCCAAGAGACCCAGTACTTC.